This T cell receptor beta chain was profiled in a study of blood T cell repertoires in COVID-19. Sequenced by immunoSEQ multiplex PCR; TCRdb stores in-frame clones only, minus some. The sample has about 220,000 clones, just over 85% seen once; the top ten hold about 4%. The specimen sequenced was PBMCs or T cells enriched from blood (not recorded which). The source is a woman in her forties with acute COVID-19.

The CDR3 sequence is CASSPSGQGGGYTF. CDR3 nucleotides: TGTGCCAGCAGCCCGAGTGGACAGGGGGGCGGCTACACCTTC. The chain joins TRBV7-9 to TRBJ1-2; 10 positions agree with TRBD1. The ends lost 5 bases at V and 8 bases at J; junction bases unmatched: 8. Germline V gives CDR1 SEHNR, CDR2 FQNEAQ (reference sequence). The CDR3 runs 14 residues.